The next 27 T cell receptor beta chains were all read from a single sample in a study of T cells in Graves' hyperthyroidism and ophthalmopathy. Amplified TCR beta CDR3 regions came from RNA transcripts. The TCR CDR3 was amplified in a first-round RT-PCR using the HTBI primer set. MiXCR was run by TCRdb on the multiplex PCR reads, yielding one entry per CDR3 protein. The repertoire holds about 610,000 distinct CDR3 sequences, with 16% as singletons. The source material was blood. The receptor set was obtained from a woman aged 35 to 49 with Graves' ophthalmopathy.

At least ten counts were recorded for this clonotype. This sequence joins TRBV6-1 and TRBJ1-1; D gene unclear. This CDR3 is 17 amino acids long. V was trimmed by 4 bases and J by 4 bases, leaving 22 bases between them. Germline V gene sequence: CDR1 MNHNS, CDR2 SASEGT. CDR3 sequence (DNA): TGTGCCAGCAGTGCCGGTTCAGCTTCCGGCTGGGGCACTGAAGCTTTCTTT. This codes for CASSAGSASGWGTEAFF.

This clonotype was detected many times. V gene TRBV20-1 combines with J gene TRBJ2-7; TRBD2 agrees at 14 bases. This CDR3 spans 13 amino acids. V gave up 5 bases and J gave up 3 bases; unmatched junction bases: 0. Germline loops: CDR1 DFQATT, CDR2 SNEGSKA (reference sequence). The CDR3 DNA is TGCAGTGCTGGACTAGCGGGAGGCTACGAGCAGTACTTC. Translating it yields CSAGLAGGYEQYF.

This clonotype was picked up a small number of times. The chain uses TRBV7-3 and TRBJ2-1; D call uncertain. V lost 1 base to trimming and J lost 7 bases, with 17 bases between them. CDR1 is SGHTA, CDR2 FQGTGA, per germline. This CDR3 contains 16 residues. In DNA form, the CDR3 reads TGTGCCAGCAGCTTAAACCCGGGTTTAAGTCTTAATGAGCAGTTCTTC. As protein: CASSLNPGLSLNEQFF.

This clonotype showed up just a few times. The rearrangement uses TRBV9 and TRBJ2-2; weak D call: TRBD2 (6 bases). This CDR3 is built from 16 residues. V lost 0 bases to trimming and J lost 1 base, with 10 bases between them. Germline V gene lookup returns CDR1 SGDLS and CDR2 YYNGEE. CDR3 sequence reads: CASSVDGGRNTGELFF. DNA of the CDR3: TGTGCCAGCAGCGTAGATGGGGGGAGGAACACCGGGGAGCTGTTTTTT.

This clonotype was seen many times. The chain links TRBV3-1 to TRBJ1-1; D remains ambiguous. The V and J ends lost 0 bases and 1 base respectively, with 9 bases between them. The length of the CDR3 is 15 residues. The germline CDR1 and CDR2 sequences are LGHDT and YNNKEL (reference sequence). CDR3 region: CASSQEGNGNTEAFF. Here the CDR3 DNA reads TGTGCCAGCAGCCAAGAAGGGAACGGGAACACTGAAGCTTTCTTT.

The rearrangement joins TRBV30 to TRBJ1-3, with D perhaps TRBD1 (6 bases). The CDR3 contains 13 residues. The ends were cut back, 5 bases at V and 8 bases at J, with 16 bases in the middle. Germline CDR1 reads GTSNPN; CDR2 reads SVGIG (reference sequence). The CDR3 spells CAWGHRVLDTIYF. CDR3 nucleotide sequence: TGTGCCTGGGGGCACAGGGTTTTAGACACCATATATTTT.

The V and J genes are TRBV28 and TRBJ2-7; no clear D gene. Germline V gene data show CDR1 as MDHEN and CDR2 as SYDVKM. The V gene lost 6 bases and the J gene lost 0 bases, with 12 bases spanning the gap. This CDR3 has 14 amino acids. CDR3 bases: TGTGCCAGCAGCCCGGCTTCCCTCTCCTACGAGCAGTACTTC. It is translated as CASSPASLSYEQYF.

Ten or more counts support this clonotype. V gene TRBV2 combines with J gene TRBJ2-1, with TRBD2 identical over 8 bases. V was pared by 6 bases and J by 2 bases, with 3 bases of the junction left unmatched. There are 14 residues in the CDR3. CDR1 SNHLY and CDR2 FYNNEI come from the germline V gene. Written as DNA, the CDR3 is TGTGCCAGCAGGAACGGGAGGGCCTACAATGAGCAGTTCTTC. The encoded protein is CASRNGRAYNEQFF.

This clonotype has ten or more counts. The gene calls are TRBV6-1 and TRBJ2-7; no clear D gene. V dropped 6 bases and J dropped 6 bases, with 21 bases sitting between them. The CDR3 has 15 residues. CDR1 and CDR2 from the germline V gene are MNHNS and SASEGT. CDR3 amino acids: CASSSSSGPVSEQYF. The CDR3 nucleotides are TGTGCCAGCAGCTCCTCCTCGGGTCCTGTTTCCGAGCAGTACTTC.

This clonotype was found many times. This chain connects TRBV2 to TRBJ2-3, with 7 bases matching TRBD2. This CDR3 contains 16 residues. The V and J ends lost 1 base and 5 bases, in that order; junction bases with no gene match: 9. In germline, CDR1 is SNHLY, CDR2 FYNNEI. DNA for the CDR3: TGTGCCAGCAGTGAAGGGACAAACGGGGGGTTAGATACGCAGTATTTT. It is translated as CASSEGTNGGLDTQYF.

This clonotype showed up many times. V is TRBV2 and J is TRBJ2-3, with 9 bases identical to TRBD2. V lost 6 bases and J lost 3; bases outside the gene matches: 4. This CDR3 has 14 amino acids. Germline CDR1 reads SNHLY; CDR2 reads FYNNEI. The CDR3 sequence: CASRVSGGTDTQYF. CDR3 nucleotide sequence: TGTGCCAGCAGAGTTAGCGGGGGAACAGATACGCAGTATTTT.

This clonotype appeared many times. J is TRBJ1-5 and V is TRBV28; 7 nucleotides line up with TRBD1. Germline CDR1 reads MDHEN; CDR2 reads SYDVKM. V lost 2 bases and J lost 3; bases outside the gene matches: 4. The CDR3 spans 15 residues. The CDR3 DNA reads TGTGCCAGCAGTTTAGGGGGACAGTCCAATCAGCCCCAGCATTTT. Protein: CASSLGGQSNQPQHF. The complete variable domain, with remaining parts taken from reference TRBV28 and TRBJ1-5, reads DVKVTQSSRYLVKRTGEKVFLECVQDMDHENMFWYRQDPGLGLRLIYFSYDVKMKEKGDIPEGYSVSREKKERFSLILESASTNQTSMYLCASSLGGQSNQPQHFGDGTRLSIL.

This clonotype was seen a few times. The chain couples TRBV12-3 or TRBV12-4 to TRBJ2-5; no clear D gene. This CDR3 spans 14 amino acids. Trimming shortened V by 2 bases and J by 5 bases, and 12 bases separated the two germline ends. The CDR3 region has the DNA TGTGCCAGCAGTTTAATGGGCCCGCGGGAGACCCAGTACTTC. Amino acids: CASSLMGPRETQYF.

The chain has TRBV3-1 and TRBJ2-1; a possible D gene is TRBD1 (6 bases). Per the germline V gene, CDR1 is LGHDT and CDR2 is YNNKEL (reference sequence). Trimming took 4 bases from V and 6 from J, leaving 16 bases between them. The CDR3 is made up of 15 amino acids. CDR3 sequence (DNA): TGTGCCAGCAGCCCTCAGGGGAGCGATGTCAATGAGCAGTTCTTC. This translates into CASSPQGSDVNEQFF.

The rearrangement joins TRBV19 to TRBJ2-7, with D perhaps matching TRBD1 (5 bases). V was clipped by 10 bases and J by 1 base, with 11 bases between them. CDR1 and CDR2 (germline): LNHDA, SQIVND (reference sequence). The CDR3 totals 12 residues. For the CDR3, the DNA is TGTGCCACCACCGACAGATCCTACGAGCAGTACTTC. Its translation is CATTDRSYEQYF. Full variable domain (rest looked up from reference TRBV19 and TRBJ2-7): DGGITQSPKYLFRKEGQNVTLSCEQNLNHDAMYWYRQDPGQGLRLIYYSQIVNDFQKGDIAEGYSVSREKKESFPLTVTSAQKNPTAFYLCATTDRSYEQYFGPGTRLTVT.

This rearrangement joins TRBV5-4 to TRBJ1-3, with 9 bases identical to TRBD1. Trimming took 4 bases from V and 4 from J; bases not matched to a gene: 9. Germline V gives CDR1 SGHNT, CDR2 YYREEE (reference sequence). This CDR3 is built from 16 residues. The CDR3 protein is CASSRRTGDVGNTIYF. In DNA form, the CDR3 reads TGTGCCAGCAGCCGACGGACAGGGGACGTCGGAAACACCATATATTTT.

The chain has TRBV7-9 and TRBJ1-2; no clear D. Germline V gene sequence: CDR1 SEHNR, CDR2 FQNEAQ (reference sequence). The ends were cut back, 0 bases at V and 6 bases at J, with 11 bases in the middle. The CDR3 sequence is 14 residues long. The CDR3: CASSLAAGWNGYTF. The DNA for the CDR3 is TGTGCCAGCAGCTTAGCGGCAGGATGGAATGGCTACACCTTC.

The chain employs TRBV12-5 and TRBJ2-1, with D perhaps TRBD1 (6 bases). CDR1 is LGHNT and CDR2 is FRNRAP in the germline V gene. With 1 base removed from V and 2 bases from J, the gap between germline ends came to 30 bases. The CDR3 totals 22 residues. CDR3 region: CASGLGQLSQTGRGEPYNEQFF. The CDR3 nucleotides are TGTGCTAGTGGTTTGGGCCAGCTCTCGCAGACAGGAAGAGGGGAGCCCTACAATGAGCAGTTCTTC.

V is TRBV7-9 and J is TRBJ2-5, with D perhaps TRBD1 (6 bases). The germline V and J ends were trimmed by 4 bases and 2 bases, with 14 bases remaining between them. Germline V gene data show CDR1 as SEHNR and CDR2 as FQNEAQ (reference sequence). CDR3 length equals 15 residues. CDR3 protein: CASSSHREPQETQYF. The CDR3 DNA reads TGTGCCAGCAGCTCGCACAGGGAACCACAAGAGACCCAGTACTTC. Full variable domain (rest looked up from reference TRBV7-9 and TRBJ2-5): DTGVSQNPRHKITKRGQNVTFRCDPISEHNRLYWYRQTLGQGPEFLTYFQNEAQLEKSRLLSDRFSAERPKGSFSTLEIQRTEQGDSAMYLCASSSHREPQETQYFGPGTRLLVL.

This clonotype was recorded at least ten times. The genes are TRBV5-1 and TRBJ2-1, with 11 bases fitting TRBD2. Unmatched junction bases numbered 6, after V lost 3 bases and J lost 4 bases. Germline V gene data show CDR1 as SGHRS and CDR2 as YFSETQ. The CDR3 totals 16 residues. The CDR3 spells CASSSGRLAGYNEQFF. The CDR3 region has the DNA TGCGCCAGCAGCTCCGGTCGACTAGCGGGGTACAATGAGCAGTTCTTC.

This clonotype was seen at least ten times. The chain employs TRBV5-1 and TRBJ2-3; TRBD1 might be the D (7 bases). Trimming took 7 bases from V and 2 from J, leaving 11 bases between them. The V gene's germline CDR1 is SGHRS and CDR2 YFSETQ. This CDR3 contains 13 residues. CDR3 in DNA: TGCGCCAGCGGGGGGACAGTCACAGATACGCAGTATTTT. It yields the protein CASGGTVTDTQYF.

V gene TRBV12-3 or TRBV12-4 combines with J gene TRBJ2-5; D unresolved. Between the trimmed V and J ends, which lost 7 bases and 1 base, there was a span of 19 bases. CDR3 length equals 16 residues. Here the CDR3 reads CASTSRALTFQETQYF. In DNA, the CDR3 is TGTGCCAGCACCTCACGCGCCCTCACCTTCCAAGAGACCCAGTACTTC.

This chain links TRBV9 with TRBJ1-1; D perhaps matches TRBD1 (5 bases). The V gene's germline CDR1 is SGDLS and CDR2 YYNGEE. This CDR3 contains 13 residues. Trimming shortened V by 2 bases and J by 5 bases, and 10 bases separated the two germline ends. CDR3 sequence (DNA): TGTGCCAGCAGCGTCACGGGGGAAACTGAAGCTTTCTTT. Its translation is CASSVTGETEAFF.

There are many counts of this clonotype. The CDR3 spells CSARDHSYGYTF. For the CDR3, the DNA is TGCAGTGCTAGGGATCATTCCTATGGCTACACCTTC. This sequence joins TRBV20-1 and TRBJ1-2; D gene ambiguous. Germline loops: CDR1 DFQATT, CDR2 SNEGSKA (reference sequence). The CDR3 totals 12 residues. Trimming pared 3 bases from V and 4 bases from J, leaving 9 bases between.

Ten or more counts support this clonotype. The V gene is TRBV5-1, the J gene TRBJ2-1, with 9 bases aligning to TRBD1. CDR3 length: 14 residues. Germline V lookup: CDR1 SGHRS, CDR2 YFSETQ. V shed 6 bases, J shed 3 bases, and the junction held 4 bases outside the gene matches. CDR3 sequence (DNA): TGCGCCAGCACGGACAGGGGTTACTACAATGAGCAGTTCTTC. This codes for CASTDRGYYNEQFF.

Ten or more counts support this clonotype. V is TRBV20-1 and J is TRBJ1-5; TRBD1 agrees at 9 bases. CDR1 and CDR2 (germline): DFQATT, SNEGSKA (reference sequence). The CDR3 contains 14 residues. V lost 5 bases and J lost 6; bases outside the gene matches: 8. CDR3 nucleotide sequence: TGCAGTGCTCCCACAGGGGGCGCGGGTCAGCCCCAGCATTTT. Its protein is CSAPTGGAGQPQHF.

This clonotype has ten or more counts. This chain connects TRBV11-2 to TRBJ2-7, with D maybe TRBD1 (6 bases). The CDR3 is 13 amino acids. CDR1 SGHAT and CDR2 FQNNGV come from the germline V gene. Trimming took off 4 bases at V and 3 bases at J, with 10 bases between the two ends. CDR3 nucleotide sequence: TGTGCCAGCAGCTCACTACAGGGCTACGAGCAGTACTTC. Amino acid sequence: CASSSLQGYEQYF.